One and the same sample provided the 27 T cell receptor beta chains below, sequenced in a study of T cells in Graves' hyperthyroidism and ophthalmopathy. Amplified regions were TCR beta CDR3 sequences from RNA transcripts. RT-PCR in the first round (using the HTBI primer set) targeted the TCR CDR3. One entry per CDR3 protein results from TCRdb running MiXCR on the multiplex PCR reads. The table lists about 270,000 distinct CDR3 sequences, more than 20% of them singletons. Sequencing was done on a sample of blood. These receptors were collected from a middle-aged woman with Graves' ophthalmopathy.

This clonotype was observed many times. One junction end disagrees with the germline gene, perhaps due to a read error. The chain links TRBV14 to TRBJ2-5, with D possibly TRBD1 on 6 matching bases. CDR1 and CDR2 (germline): SGHDN, FVKESK. This CDR3 has 13 amino acids. CDR3 in amino acids: CASSFRGPETQYF. The CDR3 coding sequence is TGTGCCAGCAGCTTCAGGGGCCCAGAGACCCAATACTTC.

Many counts were recorded for this clonotype. V usage is TRBV6-2 or TRBV6-3 and J usage is TRBJ1-5; maybe TRBD1 (6 bases). Per the germline V gene, CDR1 is MNHEY and CDR2 is SVGEGT. Trimming removed 7 bases from V and 0 bases from J, with 13 bases in between. This CDR3 has 15 amino acids. Here the CDR3 reads CASTGTRSSNQPQHF. The CDR3, as DNA: TGTGCCAGCACTGGGACAAGGAGTAGCAATCAGCCCCAGCATTTT.

In its sample, this clonotype was seen many times. The chain joins TRBV7-9 to TRBJ1-2; D remains unclear. V was clipped by 1 base and J by 4 bases, with 10 bases between them. The CDR3 has 14 amino acids. Germline V gene data show CDR1 as SEHNR and CDR2 as FQNEAQ (reference sequence). The CDR3 DNA reads as TGTGCCAGCAGCTTAGGAGGGAAGGGCTATGGCTACACCTTC. Translation gives CASSLGGKGYGYTF. Full variable domain (rest looked up from reference TRBV7-9 and TRBJ1-2): DTGVSQNPRHKITKRGQNVTFRCDPISEHNRLYWYRQTLGQGPEFLTYFQNEAQLEKSRLLSDRFSAERPKGSFSTLEIQRTEQGDSAMYLCASSLGGKGYGYTFGSGTRLTVV.

This clonotype was seen at least ten times. The rearrangement joins TRBV18 to TRBJ2-2, with D perhaps TRBD2 (5 bases). The CDR3 length is 15 residues. V was clipped by 2 bases and J by 0 bases, with 7 bases between them. CDR1 is KGHSH, CDR2 LQKENI, per germline. The CDR3 reads CASSPSGANTGELFF. For the CDR3, the DNA is TGTGCCAGCTCACCAAGCGGAGCGAACACCGGGGAGCTGTTTTTT.

This clonotype appeared many times. V gene TRBV19 combines with J gene TRBJ1-1; D ambiguous. Trimming took 3 bases from V and 0 from J, leaving 11 bases between them. Germline V lookup: CDR1 LNHDA, CDR2 SQIVND (reference sequence). This CDR3 contains 15 residues. CDR3 sequence (DNA): TGTGCCAGTAGTATTTCAGGTAATATGAACACTGAAGCTTTCTTT. It specifies CASSISGNMNTEAFF.

This sequence joins TRBV6-2 or TRBV6-3 and TRBJ1-2; TRBD1 aligns across 8 bases. CDR3 length equals 18 residues. Germline lookup yields CDR1 MNHEY and CDR2 SVGEGT. The V and J ends lost 2 bases and 4 bases, in that order; junction bases with no gene match: 15. CDR3: CASSYVTGDWYSTYGYTF. CDR3 sequence (DNA): TGTGCCAGCAGTTACGTGACAGGGGATTGGTATTCTACCTATGGCTACACCTTC.

This clonotype has at least ten counts. This rearrangement joins TRBV6-5 to TRBJ2-7; 7 bases are a match to TRBD2. V gave up 8 bases and J gave up 1 base; unmatched junction bases: 8. Germline-derived CDR1 and CDR2 are MNHEY and SVGAGI. The CDR3 contains 14 residues. The CDR3 loop is CASQGLVSSYEQYF. The CDR3 DNA sequence: TGTGCCAGCCAAGGACTAGTGTCGTCCTACGAGCAGTACTTC.

The chain uses TRBV28 and TRBJ1-2; 8 bases are shared with TRBD1. V lost 1 base to trimming and J lost 8 bases; unmatched junction nucleotides: 15. In germline, CDR1 is MDHEN, CDR2 SYDVKM. CDR3 length: 17 residues. This chain's CDR3 is CASSLSEAGGGVKGYTF. The CDR3 nucleotides read TGTGCCAGCAGTTTATCAGAGGCAGGGGGCGGCGTAAAGGGCTACACCTTC.

Many counts were recorded for this clonotype. The chain employs TRBV3-1 and TRBJ2-5; D is tentatively TRBD1 or TRBD2 (6 bases each). V was clipped by 1 base and J by 2 bases, with 8 bases between them. This CDR3 contains 14 residues. Germline V gene data show CDR1 as LGHDT and CDR2 as YNNKEL (reference sequence). The DNA for the CDR3 is TGTGCCAGCAGCCAAGGGGGGGCACAAGAGACCCAGTACTTC. Residues: CASSQGGAQETQYF.

This clonotype has just a few counts. The J gene is TRBJ1-1, the V gene TRBV6-5; D may be TRBD1 (6 bases). CDR3 length: 17 amino acids. CDR1 MNHEY and CDR2 SVGAGI come from the germline V gene. Trimming removed 4 bases at V and 6 bases at J, with 24 bases between. CDR3 in amino acids: CASSSRMTGGLGAEAFF. CDR3 DNA: TGTGCCAGCAGTTCCCGGATGACAGGAGGGCTTGGCGCTGAAGCTTTCTTT.

In regard to this clonotype: Since a much larger clone is just one base distant, this may be a read error. No conserved phenylalanine or tryptophan ends this CDR3, so it is likely a read error. The genes are TRBV30 and TRBJ2-7, with 9 bases lining up with TRBD1. Looked up from germline, CDR1 is GTSNPN and CDR2 is SVGIG (reference sequence). V gave up 5 bases and J gave up 2 bases; unmatched junction bases: 7. CDR3 length: 14 amino acids. The CDR3 spells CAWSRTGVAYEQYL. The CDR3 nucleotides are TGTGCCTGGTCCCGGACAGGGGTAGCCTACGAGCAGTACCTC.

J is TRBJ1-3 and V is TRBV18; D not resolved. The CDR3 has 16 residues. From germline, CDR1 is KGHSH and CDR2 LQKENI. V was shortened by 2 bases and J by 0 bases, with 11 bases between the two germline ends. The CDR3 coding sequence is TGTGCCAGCTCACCATCACCCGGAGTCTCTGGAAACACCATATATTTT. This codes for CASSPSPGVSGNTIYF.

This clonotype turned up a few times. Just one base apart from a much larger clone, this may be a read error. The chain is built from TRBV12-3 or TRBV12-4 and TRBJ1-5, with D possibly TRBD1 on 6 matching bases. This CDR3 is built from 14 residues. CDR3 loop: CASSLGQVNPPQHF. The CDR3 DNA is TGTGCCAGCAGTTTAGGACAGGTCAATCCGCCCCAGCATTTT.

The chain has TRBV28 and TRBJ2-7; D is possibly TRBD2 (5 bases). Per the germline V gene, CDR1 is MDHEN and CDR2 is SYDVKM. This CDR3 comprises 13 residues. V was pared by 6 bases and J by 6 bases, with 15 bases between. CDR3 coding DNA: TGTGCCAGCAGGACTCGGACTTACGGCGAGCAGTACTTC. Its protein product is CASRTRTYGEQYF.

J is TRBJ1-6 and V is TRBV12-3 or TRBV12-4; a possible D gene is TRBD1 (5 bases). This CDR3 is built from 14 residues. Trimming took 2 bases from V and 9 from J, leaving 11 bases between them. CDR3 DNA sequence: TGTGCCAGCAGTTTAAACACAGGAACTTCACCCCTCCACTTT. Its translation is CASSLNTGTSPLHF.

This clonotype was seen at least ten times. This chain joins TRBV28 and TRBJ2-7; D is tentatively TRBD1 or TRBD2 (5 bases each). The CDR3 is 14 residues long. Germline CDR1 is MDHEN and CDR2 is SYDVKM. V lost 5 bases, J lost 2 bases, and 13 bases lay in between. The CDR3 DNA reads TGTGCCAGCAGTCACGGGACCTCCCCCTACGAGCAGTACTTC. Its protein product is CASSHGTSPYEQYF.

The V call is TRBV4-2, the J call TRBJ2-7, with D perhaps matching TRBD1 (7 bases). V gave up 3 bases and J gave up 3 bases, with 15 bases separating them. The CDR3 is 15 amino acids. From germline, CDR1 is LGHNA and CDR2 YNFKEQ. The CDR3 DNA reads as TGTGCCAGCAGCCAGGCCCAGGGGGGAGTCTACGAGCAGTACTTC. This gives the protein CASSQAQGGVYEQYF.

This chain uses TRBV25-1 with TRBJ2-5, with 8 nucleotides matching TRBD1. V shed 6 bases and J 3 bases; nucleotides not matched to a gene: 3. Per germline, CDR1 MGHDK and CDR2 SYGVNS. This CDR3 has 13 residues. CDR3 residues: CASRKQGEETQYF. CDR3 bases: TGTGCCAGCAGAAAACAGGGGGAAGAGACCCAGTACTTC.

This clonotype was picked up many times. The gene calls are TRBV9 and TRBJ1-1; D may be TRBD1 (5 bases). V lost 0 bases and J 1 base, leaving 10 bases between the germline ends. The CDR3 has 15 residues. From germline, CDR1 is SGDLS and CDR2 YYNGEE. In DNA form, the CDR3 reads TGTGCCAGCAGCGTAGGGTGGGGCACGAACACTGAAGCTTTCTTT. Protein sequence: CASSVGWGTNTEAFF.

A note on this clonotype: The junction does not match germline at one end; this may be a read error. The V call is TRBV7-6, the J call TRBJ2-2; weak D call: TRBD1 (6 bases). CDR3 size: 15 residues. CDR1 is SGHVS, CDR2 FNYEAQ, per germline. The CDR3 bases are TGTGCTAGCAGCTTAGCGACAGGCGGCACCGGGGAGCTGTTTTTT. This codes for CASSLATGGTGELFF.

The CDR3 region has the DNA TGCAGTGCTCGGGAGGCCGGACACGAGCAGTACTTC. Its protein is CSAREAGHEQYF. The rearrangement uses TRBV20-1 and TRBJ2-7; 7 bases fit TRBD2. V lost 5 bases and J lost 5; bases outside the gene matches: 6. Germline CDR1 and CDR2: DFQATT and SNEGSKA (reference sequence). This CDR3 contains 12 residues.

In its sample, this clonotype was seen many times. This rearrangement joins TRBV4-1 to TRBJ2-7; D remains ambiguous. Trimming took 0 bases from V and 7 from J, leaving 13 bases between them. Germline V gives CDR1 MGHRA, CDR2 YSYEKL. This CDR3 is 14 amino acids long. The CDR3, as DNA: TGCGCCAGCAGCCAAGACAGGTTCTTGGGGGAGCAGTACTTC. Its translation: CASSQDRFLGEQYF.

V gene TRBV27 combines with J gene TRBJ1-6; TRBD1 matches at 7 bases. The germline gives CDR1 MNHEY, CDR2 SMNVEV (reference sequence). Losses at the gene ends were 5 bases for V and 4 bases for J; bases not matched to a gene: 8. CDR3 length: 16 residues. CDR3 sequence reads: CASSQQGRGYNSPLHF. The DNA for the CDR3 is TGTGCCAGCAGTCAACAGGGGCGTGGGTATAATTCACCCCTCCACTTT.

This clonotype was picked up many times. This sequence joins TRBV4-2 and TRBJ2-2; 12 bases line up with TRBD2. The CDR3 loop spans 18 amino acids. CDR1 and CDR2 from the germline V gene are LGHNA and YNFKEQ. Unmatched junction bases numbered 8, after V lost 3 bases and J lost 3 bases. The CDR3 spells CASSQATSGRVDTGELFF. CDR3 in DNA: TGTGCCAGCAGCCAGGCGACTAGCGGGAGAGTGGACACCGGGGAGCTGTTTTTT.

The chain is built from TRBV7-2 and TRBJ2-2; no firm D call. The CDR3 sequence is 13 residues long. The V gene lost 5 bases and the J gene lost 5 bases, with 9 bases spanning the gap. Germline CDR1 and CDR2: SGHTA and FQGNSA. CDR3 in amino acids: CASSPDQTGELFF. Here the CDR3 DNA reads TGTGCCAGCAGCCCAGACCAAACCGGGGAGCTGTTTTTT.

The sample holds many counts of this clonotype. The chain combines TRBV6-5 with TRBJ1-2, with 7 bases lining up with TRBD1. CDR1 and CDR2 (germline): MNHEY, SVGAGI. After removal of 5 bases from V and 3 bases from J, the junction contained 6 bases not matched to a gene. The CDR3 loop spans 14 amino acids. CDR3 sequence: CASSRTGTDYGYTF. The CDR3 coding sequence is TGTGCCAGCAGTAGGACCGGGACAGACTATGGCTACACCTTC.

This clonotype was detected ten times or more. The chain has TRBV6-1 and TRBJ2-7; no reliable D call. Germline V CDR1 and CDR2: MNHNS, SASEGT. V gave up 5 bases and J gave up 0 bases, with 11 bases separating them. This CDR3 is 14 amino acids long. The CDR3 here is CASSQLAISYEQYF. CDR3 sequence (DNA): TGTGCCAGCAGTCAGTTAGCCATCTCCTACGAGCAGTACTTC.